The next 18 T cell receptor beta chains were all read from a single sample in a study of T cell responses to AZD1222 COVID-19 vaccine. Using immunoSEQ multiplex PCR, the repertoire was profiled, and TCRdb retains in-frame clones only, with some absent. The sample includes approximately 97,000 clones, 91% seen only once; the top ten take 6% to 9%. The material sequenced was peripheral blood, taken on day 0 of AZD1222 vaccination. Source of these receptors: an adult in good health.

The chain employs TRBV18 and TRBJ1-3; 7 nucleotides line up with TRBD1. Germline trimming cut 3 bases from V and 2 bases from J; bases unmatched to any gene: 4. The CDR3 consists of 15 residues. CDR1 KGHSH and CDR2 LQKENI come from the germline V gene. As DNA, the CDR3 is TGTGCCAGCTCACCGAACAGGGGACCTGGAAACACCATATATTTT. This sequence encodes CASSPNRGPGNTIYF.

The CDR3 protein is CASSLTLSGGKPEAFF. The CDR3 nucleotides are TGTGCCAGCAGCTTAACCCTATCGGGAGGGAAACCTGAAGCTTTCTTT. The chain has TRBV7-2 and TRBJ1-1; D is ambiguous. CDR1 and CDR2 (germline): SGHTA, FQGNSA. This CDR3 spans 16 amino acids. V was trimmed by 2 bases and J by 6 bases, leaving 19 bases between them. Filled out from reference TRBV7-2 and TRBJ1-1, the complete variable domain reads GAGVSQSPSNKVTEKGKDVELRCDPISGHTALYWYRQSLGQGLEFLIYFQGNSAPDKSGLPSDRFSAERTGGSVSTLTIQRTQQEDSAVYLCASSLTLSGGKPEAFFGQGTRLTVV.

The V gene is TRBV4-3, the J gene TRBJ1-4, with 8 bases matching TRBD1. The CDR3 consists of 16 residues. Germline trimming cut 0 bases from V and 8 bases from J; bases unmatched to any gene: 8. CDR1 and CDR2 (germline): LGHNA, YSLEER. The CDR3 bases are TGCGCCAGCAGCCAAGACCCAGGGGGCGTTGAAGAAAAACTGTTTTTT. Translating gives CASSQDPGGVEEKLFF.

The chain uses TRBV23-1 and TRBJ1-5; D possibly corresponds to TRBD1 (5 bases). TRBV23-1 is an ORF, with its function uncertain. CDR3 length equals 14 residues. Trimming left V 7 bases short and J 3 bases short, with 13 bases between. The CDR3 bases are TGCGCCAGCACCTTGGACAAGGTCAATCAGCCCCAGCATTTT. It encodes CASTLDKVNQPQHF.

The V and J genes are TRBV3-1 (or the pseudogene TRBV3-2) and TRBJ1-1; TRBD1 matches 8 bases. Germline lookup yields CDR1 LGHDT and CDR2 YNNKEL (reference sequence). The CDR3 runs to 13 residues. After removal of 6 bases from V and 6 bases from J, the junction contained 6 bases not matched to a gene. CDR3 DNA: TGTGCCAGCAGGGACAGGGCAGTGCCTGAAGCTTTCTTT. Translation gives CASRDRAVPEAFF.

The chain carries TRBV3-1 (or the pseudogene TRBV3-2) and TRBJ2-1; D might be TRBD1 (5 bases). Trimming took 3 bases from V and 8 from J, leaving 14 bases between them. Germline CDR1 and CDR2: LGHDT and YNNKEL (reference sequence). The CDR3 is 14 residues long. The CDR3 is CASSQPGSGHEQFF. For the CDR3, the DNA is TGTGCCAGCAGCCAGCCCGGATCAGGGCATGAGCAGTTCTTC.

This rearrangement joins TRBV7-6 to TRBJ1-4; D might be TRBD1 (5 bases). Between the trimmed V and J ends, which lost 5 bases and 7 bases, there was a span of 14 bases. This CDR3 comprises 14 residues. CDR1 SGHVS and CDR2 FNYEAQ come from the germline V gene. The CDR3 loop reads CASSEGWGPEKLFF. CDR3 bases: TGTGCCAGCAGCGAAGGTTGGGGACCTGAAAAACTGTTTTTT.

The genes are TRBV9 and TRBJ2-2, with a tentative D call TRBD1 (5 bases). CDR1 and CDR2 from the germline V gene are SGDLS and YYNGEE. Trimming pared 0 bases from V and 4 bases from J, leaving 10 bases between. The CDR3 totals 15 residues. The CDR3 sequence is CASSVGPGITGELFF. In nucleotides, the CDR3 is TGTGCCAGCAGCGTAGGCCCAGGGATCACCGGGGAGCTGTTTTTT.

This chain uses TRBV2 with TRBJ1-1, with D unclear. The CDR3 runs to 12 residues. Germline V gene lookup returns CDR1 SNHLY and CDR2 FYNNEI. V was trimmed by 7 bases and J by 6 bases, leaving 12 bases between them. CDR3 sequence (DNA): TGTGCCAGCACCTCGGACGGCTCTGAAGCTTTCTTT. As protein: CASTSDGSEAFF.

This chain links TRBV7-9 with TRBJ1-5; D remains unclear. Germline V CDR1 and CDR2: SEHNR, FQNEAQ (reference sequence). CDR3 length equals 14 residues. The V gene lost 5 bases and the J gene lost 6 bases, with 14 bases spanning the gap. CDR3 bases: TGTGCCAGCAGCCCCGGGGAGGGCCCTCAGCCCCAGCATTTT. Translation gives CASSPGEGPQPQHF.

The genes are TRBV28 and TRBJ2-3, with 9 bases that match TRBD1. This CDR3 comprises 15 residues. The trim removed 7 bases at V and 4 bases at J, leaving 9 bases unmatched. Per germline, CDR1 MDHEN and CDR2 SYDVKM. CDR3 residues: CASTINRGLPDTQYF. The CDR3 nucleotides are TGTGCCAGCACTATAAACAGGGGGCTGCCAGATACGCAGTATTTT.

This clone was observed once. The chain employs TRBV15 and TRBJ1-4; 7 bases align to TRBD1. The germline gives CDR1 LNHNV, CDR2 YYDKDF (reference sequence). Germline trimming cut 3 bases from V and 4 bases from J; bases unmatched to any gene: 5. This CDR3 is built from 15 residues. In DNA, the CDR3 is TGTGCCACCAGCAGTCAGGGGGGGTTTAATGAAAAACTGTTTTTT. Translated: CATSSQGGFNEKLFF.

The rearrangement uses TRBV4-2 and TRBJ2-3; TRBD2 matches at 10 bases. V shed 0 bases and J 5 bases; nucleotides not matched to a gene: 11. CDR3 length: 18 amino acids. Germline CDR1 reads LGHNA; CDR2 reads YNFKEQ. CDR3 amino acids: CASSQDLRRLAGGDTQYF. CDR3 in DNA: TGTGCCAGCAGCCAAGATTTACGCAGATTAGCGGGAGGAGATACGCAGTATTTT.

This chain uses TRBV28 with TRBJ2-7; TRBD1 matches at 9 bases. Germline CDR1 and CDR2: MDHEN and SYDVKM. The trim removed 6 bases at V and 3 bases at J, leaving 9 bases unmatched. The CDR3 loop spans 15 amino acids. The CDR3 DNA reads as TGTGCCAGCAGGATTTGGGGGACAGGGATCTACGAGCAGTACTTC. As protein: CASRIWGTGIYEQYF. The full variable domain, completed using reference TRBV28 and TRBJ2-7, is DVKVTQSSRYLVKRTGEKVFLECVQDMDHENMFWYRQDPGLGLRLIYFSYDVKMKEKGDIPEGYSVSREKKERFSLILESASTNQTSMYLCASRIWGTGIYEQYFGPGTRLTVT.

V and J are TRBV19 and TRBJ1-6; 7 nucleotides align to TRBD1. The junction had 12 bases not matched to a gene; V was cut back by 8 bases and J by 8 bases. The CDR3 has 15 amino acids. The germline V gene has CDR1 LNHDA and CDR2 SQIVND (reference sequence). The DNA for the CDR3 is TGTGCCAGTGGGGGAAACAGGGGAGAATATTCACCCCTCCACTTT. It codes for CASGGNRGEYSPLHF.

The CDR3 protein is CASSYGRGGDGYTF. Here the CDR3 DNA reads TGTGCCAGCAGTTACGGTAGAGGGGGAGATGGCTACACCTTC. V and J are TRBV6-5 and TRBJ1-2; tentatively, D is TRBD1 (6 bases). Trimming left V 2 bases short and J 6 bases short, with 13 bases between. CDR1 MNHEY and CDR2 SVGAGI come from the germline V gene. There are 14 residues in the CDR3.

This rearrangement joins TRBV2 to TRBJ1-4; TRBD1 matches 7 bases. The ends lost 7 bases at V and 5 bases at J; junction bases unmatched: 7. Germline CDR1 SNHLY, CDR2 FYNNEI. The length of the CDR3 is 14 residues. DNA for the CDR3: TGTGCCAGCAAACAAGGACAGGTGAATGAAAAACTGTTTTTT. Translation gives CASKQGQVNEKLFF.

J is TRBJ2-5 and V is TRBV27; the match to TRBD2 covers 10 bases. J lost 5 bases, V lost 3 bases, and 6 bases had no gene match. Germline CDR1 and CDR2: MNHEY and SMNVEV (reference sequence). This CDR3 is 15 amino acids long. As DNA, the CDR3 is TGTGCCAGCAGTTTGTTAGCGGGAGGATATGAGACCCAGTACTTC. Protein sequence: CASSLLAGGYETQYF.